This TCR beta chain derives from a study of cytomegalovirus exposure and HLA in healthy donors. Whole-study context: Previous work identified 117 million unique TCR beta sequences from around 170 million T cells.

CDR1 is LNHNV and CDR2 is YYDKDF in the germline V gene (reference sequence). This CDR3 spans 12 amino acids. V gave up 8 bases and J gave up 4 bases, with 10 bases separating them. The PCR made use of 60 Vbeta and 13 Jbeta primers. Profiling relied on immunoSEQ multiplex PCR, and the TCRdb table lists in-frame clones only, not all of them. The sample has roughly 100,000 clones; around three quarters are singletons. The sequenced sample consisted of PBMCs. V usage is TRBV15 and J usage is TRBJ2-3; maybe TRBD2 (6 bases). The source of this sequence is a woman under 30 in good health and CMV-seropositive. The CDR3 nucleotides read TGTGCCACCGCCGGGAGTGCAGATACGCAGTATTTT. Amino acids: CATAGSADTQYF. The variable domain in full, with the rest retrieved from reference TRBV15 and TRBJ2-3, is DAMVIQNPRYQVTQFGKPVTLSCSQTLNHNVMYWYQQKSSQAPKLLFHYYDKDFNNEADTPDNFQSRRPNTSFCFLDIRSPGLGDTAMYLCATAGSADTQYFGPGTRLTVL.